One and the same sample provided the 13 T cell receptor beta chains below, sequenced in a study of post-analysis software for immune sequencing data. The TCR beta cDNA libraries carried unique molecular identifiers. MiXCR was run by TCRdb on the PCR reads, yielding one entry per CDR3 protein. There are under 200,000 distinct CDR3 sequences in the sample; under 40% occur only once, and approximately 30% lies in the top ten. The input for sequencing was blood, taken after autologous hematopoietic stem cell transplantation. These receptors were taken from a girl aged 10 to 17 with multiple sclerosis.

In its sample, this clonotype was seen a few times. This chain uses TRBV6-1 with TRBJ2-7; a possible D gene is TRBD1 (6 bases). With 1 base removed from V and 10 bases from J, the gap between germline ends came to 11 bases. The CDR3 loop spans 12 amino acids. In germline, CDR1 is MNHNS, CDR2 SASEGT. The CDR3 DNA follows: TGTGCCAGCAGTGAAGTCAGGGGAACCCAGTACTTC. Protein product: CASSEVRGTQYF.

This clonotype was seen a handful of times. The chain has TRBV6-5 and TRBJ2-5; D remains unclear. In germline, CDR1 is MNHEY, CDR2 SVGAGI. Trimming pared 0 bases from V and 1 base from J, leaving 3 bases between. CDR3 length: 13 amino acids. The CDR3 DNA reads as TGTGCCAGCAGTTACTCGACCCAAGAGACCCAGTACTTC. It yields the protein CASSYSTQETQYF.

The V gene is TRBV28, the J gene TRBJ2-7; 7 nucleotides line up with TRBD1. CDR1 is MDHEN and CDR2 is SYDVKM in the germline V gene. The junction had 11 bases not matched to a gene; V was cut back by 6 bases and J by 0 bases. This CDR3 is 16 amino acids long. The CDR3 sequence is CASSLHGQASSYEQYF. CDR3 nucleotide sequence: TGTGCCAGCAGCTTGCATGGACAGGCCAGCTCCTACGAGCAGTACTTC.

This clonotype was seen more than once but under ten times. V gene TRBV5-1 combines with J gene TRBJ2-1; no clear D gene. The CDR3 spans 13 residues. The V end lost 4 bases, the J end lost 8 bases, and 13 bases lay between the germline ends. Per the germline V gene, CDR1 is SGHRS and CDR2 is YFSETQ. In DNA, the CDR3 is TGCGCCAGCAGCCTACAAACTTACGATGAGCAGTTCTTC. It yields the protein CASSLQTYDEQFF.

This clonotype was counted only a few times. V is TRBV29-1 and J is TRBJ2-5; D is possibly TRBD2 (5 bases). Germline assignment: CDR1 SQVTM and CDR2 ANQGSEA. The V gene lost 3 bases and the J gene lost 3 bases, with 14 bases spanning the gap. The CDR3 has 14 residues. CDR3 region: CSVDPGEPKETQYF. In nucleotides, the CDR3 is TGCAGCGTTGATCCTGGGGAGCCGAAAGAGACCCAGTACTTC.

V is TRBV29-1 and J is TRBJ2-5; D unresolved. CDR1 is SQVTM, CDR2 ANQGSEA, per germline. V was cut by 4 bases and J by 5 bases, with 11 bases left in between. CDR3 length: 12 amino acids. CDR3 amino acids: CSVGASLETQYF. The CDR3 nucleotides read TGCAGCGTTGGCGCTAGTCTGGAGACCCAGTACTTC.

The chain employs TRBV11-2 and TRBJ1-2; D uncertain. Germline CDR1 SGHAT, CDR2 FQNNGV. Trimming left V 5 bases short and J 3 bases short, with 7 bases between. CDR3 length: 12 residues. This chain's CDR3 is CASSRTHYGYTF. CDR3 in DNA: TGTGCCAGCAGCCGAACCCACTATGGCTACACCTTC.

This clonotype was seen more than once but under ten times. The chain is built from TRBV7-2 and TRBJ2-7, with TRBD1 identical over 8 bases. Germline assignment: CDR1 SGHTA and CDR2 FQGNSA. The CDR3 has 15 residues. V was clipped by 5 bases and J by 3 bases; unmatched bases: 9. The DNA of the CDR3 is TGTGCCAGCAGCATTACCGGGACAGGAGGCTACGAGCAGTACTTC. It encodes CASSITGTGGYEQYF. Using reference TRBV7-2 and TRBJ2-7 for the parts outside the CDR3, the full variable domain is GAGVSQSPSNKVTEKGKDVELRCDPISGHTALYWYRQSLGQGLEFLIYFQGNSAPDKSGLPSDRFSAERTGGSVSTLTIQRTQQEDSAVYLCASSITGTGGYEQYFGPGTRLTVT.

The chain uses TRBV2 and TRBJ2-4, with D unclear. CDR1 and CDR2 from the germline V gene are SNHLY and FYNNEI. The CDR3 spans 12 residues. Trimming stripped 4 bases from V and 3 bases from J, with 4 bases between. The DNA of the CDR3 is TGTGCCAGCAGTGGCGACAAAAACATTCAGTACTTC. Encoded protein: CASSGDKNIQYF.

The chain combines TRBV27 with TRBJ2-3; the match to TRBD1 covers 9 bases. Germline V lookup: CDR1 MNHEY, CDR2 SMNVEV (reference sequence). J gave up 4 bases and V 3 bases, and 5 bases lay outside the gene matches. The CDR3 has 15 residues. The CDR3 nucleotides read TGTGCCAGCAGTTTCCGGACAGGGGTCCCAGATACGCAGTATTTT. Amino acids: CASSFRTGVPDTQYF.

This clonotype turned up a few times. The J gene is TRBJ2-3, the V gene TRBV29-1, with 11 positions matching TRBD1. Germline CDR1 reads SQVTM; CDR2 reads ANQGSEA. After removal of 5 bases from V and 4 bases from J, the junction contained 5 bases not matched to a gene. This CDR3 comprises 14 residues. The CDR3 here is CSVRTGGSADTQYF. CDR3 sequence (DNA): TGCAGCGTTCGGACAGGGGGCTCCGCAGATACGCAGTATTTT.

V gene TRBV3-1 combines with J gene TRBJ2-7; 7 bases align to TRBD2. CDR3 length equals 15 residues. Germline V gives CDR1 LGHDT, CDR2 YNNKEL (reference sequence). The trim removed 5 bases at V and 5 bases at J, leaving 12 bases unmatched. CDR3 DNA sequence: TGTGCCAGCAGCAGGGGCGGGGGAGTCGGCGACGAGCAGTACTTC. Protein: CASSRGGGVGDEQYF.

A few counts support this clonotype. V and J are TRBV9 and TRBJ1-2, with D possibly matching TRBD1 (5 bases). The CDR3 runs to 14 residues. Between the trimmed V and J ends, which lost 0 bases and 4 bases, there was a span of 10 bases. Germline CDR1 SGDLS, CDR2 YYNGEE. DNA of the CDR3: TGTGCCAGCAGCGTAGGTGGGGGACGCTATGGCTACACCTTC. It codes for CASSVGGGRYGYTF.